This T cell receptor beta chain was recorded in a study of shared clonotypes between healthy human individuals. In the study overall: Aged 18 to 49, the donors were a couple of women and a few men.

Measured with immunoSEQ multiplex PCR; TCRdb has only the in-frame clones, and not every one. The sample includes some 2,100,000 clones, approximately 94% seen only once; the top ten take roughly 1.8%. Trimming left V 5 bases short and J 6 bases short, with 14 bases between. CDR1 and CDR2 (germline): SEHNR, FQNEAQ (reference sequence). The CDR3 extends over 15 amino acids. Positively selected for CCR7, the CD45RO-negative cells used as naive CD8 cells excluded terminally differentiated effector memory CD45RA+ cells. The sample was naive CD8+ T cells from PBMCs. The source is a man between 18 and 35 years old in good health. Some clones in this sample may be carry-over from other donors' samples. The chain carries TRBV7-9 and TRBJ1-6; D gene ambiguous. Written as DNA, the CDR3 is TGTGCCAGCAGCCCAGATGCCTGGGGTAATTCACCCCTCCACTTT. This translates into CASSPDAWGNSPLHF.